This TCR beta chain came from a study of cytomegalovirus exposure and HLA in healthy donors. Study at large: Early released data had around 89 million unique TCRs, all coming from HLA-typed donors. Researchers found that about 82% of about 400 genotyped donors fell within the Caucasian-associated ancestry cluster.

Study-level points and caveats: The authors reported that TCR beta sequences could predict HLA-A and HLA-B alleles. These predictions were accurate for most subjects in the first cohort.

Per germline, CDR1 MGHRA and CDR2 YSYEKL. This CDR3 region has 14 residues. The junction had 6 bases not matched to a gene; V was cut back by 1 base and J by 8 bases. Although they were nominally healthy when sampled, donors likely had unrecorded immune exposures. It was with 60 Vbeta and 13 Jbeta primers that the PCR ran. Method: immunoSEQ multiplex PCR; TCRdb's copy keeps in-frame clones and lacks some. The sample yields about 69,000 clones, roughly 72% seen once. Worth noting for this clone: The antigen is undetermined.

The receptor comes from a woman aged 25 to 45 in good health and CMV-seropositive. The gene calls are TRBV4-1 and TRBJ1-2, with TRBD1 matching 8 bases. Sequences were obtained from PBMCs. The CDR3 nucleotides read TGCGCCAGCAGCCAAGGACAGGGGCTACGAGGCTACACCTTC. It is translated as CASSQGQGLRGYTF.